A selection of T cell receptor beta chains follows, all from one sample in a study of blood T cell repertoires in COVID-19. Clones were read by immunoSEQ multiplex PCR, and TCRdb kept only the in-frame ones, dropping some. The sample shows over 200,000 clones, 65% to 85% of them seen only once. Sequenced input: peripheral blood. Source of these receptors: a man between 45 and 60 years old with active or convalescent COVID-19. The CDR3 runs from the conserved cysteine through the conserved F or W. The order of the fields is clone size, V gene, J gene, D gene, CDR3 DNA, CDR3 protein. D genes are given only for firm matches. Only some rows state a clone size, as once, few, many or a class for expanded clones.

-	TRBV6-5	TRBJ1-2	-	TGTGCCAGCAGCCGTGGGGGGGGCCTGGGCTACACCTTC	CASSRGGGLGYTF
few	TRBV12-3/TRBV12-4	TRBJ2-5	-	TGTGCCAGCAGTTTGATGGGGGGAGAGACCCAGTACTTC	CASSLMGGETQYF
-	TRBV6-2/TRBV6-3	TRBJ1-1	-	TGTGCCAGCAGTTACTCCGCGGGCACTGAAGCTTTCTTT	CASSYSAGTEAFF
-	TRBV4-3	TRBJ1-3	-	TGCGCCAGCAGCCAACAGAACTCTGGAAACACCATATATTTT	CASSQQNSGNTIYF
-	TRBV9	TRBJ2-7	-	TGTGCCAGCAGCGTAGCCGGGACAAATTCCTACGAGCAGTACTTC	CASSVAGTNSYEQYF
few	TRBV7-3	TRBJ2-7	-	TGTGCCAGCAGCTTAGAGGGGGTATTTAGCGAGCAGTACTTC	CASSLEGVFSEQYF
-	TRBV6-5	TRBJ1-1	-	TGTGCCAGCAGTCGAGGCGGTAACACTGAAGCTTTCTTT	CASSRGGNTEAFF
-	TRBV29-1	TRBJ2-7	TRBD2	TGCAGCGCTTTTAGCGGGGACCTTCCCTCCTACGAGCAGTACTTC	CSAFSGDLPSYEQYF
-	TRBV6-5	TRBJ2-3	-	TGTGCCAGCAGTTTGGACTCATCCCTCACGCAGTATTTT	CASSLDSSLTQYF
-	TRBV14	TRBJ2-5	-	TGTGCCAGCAGCCTCCGTCAGCCGGTCAGGGGCTACCAAGAGACCCAGTACTTC	CASSLRQPVRGYQETQYF
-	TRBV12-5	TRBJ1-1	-	TGTGCTAGTGGTCCGAGCGGGGTGAGCACTGAAGCTTTCTTT	CASGPSGVSTEAFF
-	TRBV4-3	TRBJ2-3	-	TGCGCCAGCAGCCAAGGGGACACCAGCACAGATACGCAGTATTTT	CASSQGDTSTDTQYF
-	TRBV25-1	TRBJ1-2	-	TGTGCCAGCAGTGACCTAAAATCGGGGGGCGATGGCTACACCTTC	CASSDLKSGGDGYTF
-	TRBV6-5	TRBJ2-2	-	TGTGCCACCACTAACGAGGGTTGGACCGGGGAGCTGTTTTTT	CATTNEGWTGELFF
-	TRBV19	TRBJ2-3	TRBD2	TGTGCCAGTAGTCCCAGGACTAGCGGGGGGGCCACGACAGATACGCAGTATTTT	CASSPRTSGGATTDTQYF